Reported below is one T cell receptor beta chain. This entry belongs to a study of blood T cell repertoires in COVID-19. Original handling: Nucleated cell number was recorded as an estimate derived from reference gene primer amplification. TCRdb's copy holds only in-frame clones and misses some; the assay was immunoSEQ multiplex PCR. The V and J calls and clone size come from that table; D and trimming were worked out from the DNA. Of about 180,000 clones in the sample, under 90% were seen once. The TCR was taken from a person aged 70 to 85 with COVID-19, enrolled during active disease. Sequences were obtained from peripheral blood.

This chain's CDR3 is CATRWKGERTNEKLFF. The DNA for the CDR3 is TGTGCCACCCGATGGAAGGGGGAGAGGACGAATGAAAAACTGTTTTTT. The rearrangement uses TRBV27 and TRBJ1-4; a possible D gene is TRBD1 (6 bases). Per germline, CDR1 MNHEY and CDR2 SMNVEV (reference sequence). The germline V and J ends were trimmed by 10 bases and 5 bases, with 23 bases remaining between them. The CDR3 runs 16 residues.